What follows describes a single T cell receptor (beta chain). Its specificity is unknown. The sample belongs to a study of T cell repertoires in cytomegalovirus infection. Study-level information: HLA-C-restricted CMV epitopes, recently identified, and well-studied HLA-B-restricted ones were used by the study. CMV infection plus the matching HLA type was flagged by public TCR beta signatures. Study outcomes and limitations: Pooled public TCR beta family frequency picked out CMV carriers with the relevant HLA. CMV-specific TCR beta clonotypes restricted by HLA-C dominated the ex vivo response.

The junction had 9 bases not matched to a gene; V was cut back by 4 bases and J by 4 bases. The CDR3 sequence is 17 residues long. CDR1 and CDR2 (germline): MGHRA, YSYEKL. A single record per CDR3 protein comes from TCRdb applying MiXCR to the reads. The repertoire holds roughly 730,000 distinct CDR3 sequences, with roughly 33% as singletons. The source is a human donor in good health (CMV status not recorded). Some clones in this sample may be carry-over from other donors' samples. This rearrangement joins TRBV4-1 to TRBJ2-2; TRBD2 aligns across 10 bases. The sequencing here drew on cultured PBMCs, taken from culture after CMV antigen stimulation. The CDR3 DNA is TGCGCCAGCAGCCTGACAACTAGCGGGGCCTTCACCGGGGAGCTGTTTTTT. Its translation: CASSLTTSGAFTGELFF.